A single sample gave rise to the 6 T cell receptor beta chains below, sequenced in a study of blood T cells in healthy people across ages. Together with a sample-barcoded 5' primer, a J-beta primer mix was included in a second PCR lasting roughly 6 to 12 cycles. Each CDR3 protein is one row after TCRdb ran MiXCR on the 5' RACE reads. Altogether roughly 1,500,000 distinct CDR3 sequences are present, around 36% being singletons, with the ten largest covering about 11%. The specimen sequenced was blood. These receptors originate from a woman younger than 45 in good health.

CDR3 nucleotides: TGCAGTGCCCATACCCCAGGGTGGTCCTACGAGCAGTACTTC. Translated, it gives CSAHTPGWSYEQYF. The chain joins TRBV20-1 to TRBJ2-7; D is possibly TRBD1 (5 bases). Trimming removed 6 bases from V and 1 base from J, with 16 bases in between. Germline assignment: CDR1 DFQATT and CDR2 SNEGSKA (reference sequence). The CDR3 extends over 14 amino acids.

This clonotype has only a few counts. The chain is built from TRBV4-1 and TRBJ2-1, with D possibly matching TRBD2 (5 bases). Germline loops: CDR1 MGHRA, CDR2 YSYEKL. Trimming took off 2 bases at V and 0 bases at J, with 14 bases between the two ends. The CDR3 runs 17 residues. The CDR3 DNA sequence: TGCGCCAGCAGCCAATCCGAGGCGGGTTTCTCCTACAATGAGCAGTTCTTC. Its translation: CASSQSEAGFSYNEQFF.

The gene calls are TRBV10-3 and TRBJ1-4; D is unresolved. The CDR3 is 11 amino acids. Between the trimmed V and J ends, which lost 8 bases and 4 bases, there was a span of 5 bases. The V gene's germline CDR1 is ENHRY and CDR2 SYGVKD. CDR3 sequence reads: CAIGGNEKLFF. In DNA form, the CDR3 reads TGTGCCATCGGAGGTAATGAAAAACTGTTTTTT.

For this clonotype: One base away lies a much larger clone, so this may be a sequencing read error. The V gene is TRBV20-1, the J gene TRBJ2-7, with a possible D match to TRBD1 (5 bases). The germline V gene encodes CDR1 DFQATT and CDR2 SNEGSKA (reference sequence). The CDR3 extends over 15 amino acids. The CDR3 DNA is TGCAGTGCTGGAGACGGGCAGGGTAGCATCGACGAGCAGTACTTC. It encodes CSAGDGQGSIDEQYF.

The chain employs TRBV12-3 or TRBV12-4 and TRBJ1-5; TRBD1 might be the D (5 bases). Trimming took 6 bases from V and 3 from J, leaving 12 bases between them. This CDR3 region has 14 residues. Written as DNA, the CDR3 is TGTGCCAGCAGCGATACAGGTTTCAATCAGCCCCAGCATTTT. Its protein product is CASSDTGFNQPQHF.

The chain is built from TRBV7-7 and TRBJ2-1, with no clear D. V lost 5 bases and J lost 14, with 7 bases in between. Germline assignment: CDR1 SSHAT and CDR2 FNYEAQ (reference sequence). This CDR3 spans 9 amino acids. CDR3 DNA: TGTGCCAGCAGCCCTAGGGAGTTCTTC. It translates to CASSPREFF.